This T cell receptor beta chain was captured by sequencing in a study of shared clonotypes between healthy human individuals. This CDR3 is built from 15 residues. CDR1 GTSNPN and CDR2 SVGIG come from the germline V gene (reference sequence). With 0 bases removed from V and 7 bases from J, the gap between germline ends came to 16 bases. Using immunoSEQ multiplex PCR, the repertoire was profiled, and TCRdb retains in-frame clones only, with some absent. Seen here are millions of clones, 85% to 95% observed once, and the top ten hold 0.13%. Regarding the study as a whole: Non-shared clonotypes had lower generation probabilities than clonotypes shared by all four sorted-subset donors. Donors were few, which limited the genetic and exposure-history diversity represented. How much donors shared clonotypes was expected to be affected by sequencing depth.

On this clone: Its antigen is not known.

Into CD45RA+ naive and CD45RA-negative memory subsets, the CD4+ cells were split. Input material: naive CD4+ T cells sorted from blood. The subset is: CD45RA+ positively selected. The chain uses TRBV30 and TRBJ1-3, with unresolved D. The receptor comes from a man aged 18-30 years in good health. The chain's CDR3 is CAWSVNQERWNTIYF. CDR3 coding DNA: TGTGCCTGGAGTGTAAATCAGGAAAGGTGGAACACCATATATTTT.